This T cell receptor beta chain is from a study of blood T cells in healthy people across ages. Across the study: The capture of about one barcoded beta molecule per two T cells was achieved by template switching.

Sample-barcoded 5' priming and a J-beta primer mix drove a second PCR of roughly 7 to 11 cycles. TCRdb fed the 5' RACE reads into MiXCR, producing one record per CDR3 protein. The sample lists 1 million to 1.2 million distinct CDR3 sequences, roughly two fifths occurring once. A minimum of 5.5 micrograms of total RNA was extracted per sample. For this clonotype: The antigen is undetermined.

This CDR3 contains 15 residues. The J segment lost 1 base and the V segment lost 3 bases, leaving 0 bases of the junction unmatched. Germline-derived CDR1 and CDR2 are MRHNA and SNTAGT. Notes on the study in general: Whereas aged donors had fewer naive CD4+ cells, long-lived donors had more of them and higher diversity.

V is TRBV6-4 and J is TRBJ2-2; TRBD2 aligns across 9 bases. This clonotype was obtained from a man younger than 35 in good health. Sequencing was performed on blood. CDR3 in amino acids: CASSETSGNTGELFF. The CDR3 nucleotides are TGTGCCAGCAGTGAGACTAGCGGGAACACCGGGGAGCTGTTTTTT.